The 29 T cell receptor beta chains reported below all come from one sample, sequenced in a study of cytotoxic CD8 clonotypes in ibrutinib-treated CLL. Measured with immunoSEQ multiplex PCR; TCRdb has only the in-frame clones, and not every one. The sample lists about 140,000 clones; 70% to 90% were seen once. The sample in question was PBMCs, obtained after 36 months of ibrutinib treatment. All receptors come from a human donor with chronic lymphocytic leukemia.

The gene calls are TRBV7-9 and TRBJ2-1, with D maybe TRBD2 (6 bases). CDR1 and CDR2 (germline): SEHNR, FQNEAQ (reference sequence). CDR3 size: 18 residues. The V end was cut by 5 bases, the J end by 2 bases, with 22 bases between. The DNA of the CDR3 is TGTGCCAGCAGCACCCCACCCCTCTTAGCGGTGGCCTACAATGAGCAGTTCTTC. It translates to CASSTPPLLAVAYNEQFF.

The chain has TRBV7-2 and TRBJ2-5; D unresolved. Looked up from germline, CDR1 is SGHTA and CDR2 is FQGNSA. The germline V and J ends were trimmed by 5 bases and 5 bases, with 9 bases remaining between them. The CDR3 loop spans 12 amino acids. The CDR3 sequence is CASSPQRETQYF. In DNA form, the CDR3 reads TGTGCCAGCAGCCCCCAGAGGGAGACCCAGTACTTC.

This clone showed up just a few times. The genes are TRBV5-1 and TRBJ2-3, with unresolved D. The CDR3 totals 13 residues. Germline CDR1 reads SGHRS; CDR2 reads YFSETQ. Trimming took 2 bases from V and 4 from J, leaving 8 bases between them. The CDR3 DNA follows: TGCGCCAGCAGCTTACCAATACCAGATACGCAGTATTTT. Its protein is CASSLPIPDTQYF.

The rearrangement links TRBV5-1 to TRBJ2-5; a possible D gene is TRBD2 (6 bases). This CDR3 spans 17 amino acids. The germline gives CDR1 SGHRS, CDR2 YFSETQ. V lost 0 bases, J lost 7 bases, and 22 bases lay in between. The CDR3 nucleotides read TGCGCCAGCAGCTTGGCGCCAACTAGCCTGGTCGGAGGGACCCAGTACTTC. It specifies CASSLAPTSLVGGTQYF. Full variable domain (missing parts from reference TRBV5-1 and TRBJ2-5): KAGVTQTPRYLIKTRGQQVTLSCSPISGHRSVSWYQQTPGQGLQFLFEYFSETQRNKGNFPGRFSGRQFSNSRSEMNVSTLELGDSALYLCASSLAPTSLVGGTQYFGPGTRLLVL.

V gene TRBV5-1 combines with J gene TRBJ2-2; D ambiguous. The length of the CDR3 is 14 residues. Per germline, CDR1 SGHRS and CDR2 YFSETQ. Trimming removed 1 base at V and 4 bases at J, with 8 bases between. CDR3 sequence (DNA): TGCGCCAGCAGCTTGCTAAGGGCCACCGGGGAGCTGTTTTTT. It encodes CASSLLRATGELFF.

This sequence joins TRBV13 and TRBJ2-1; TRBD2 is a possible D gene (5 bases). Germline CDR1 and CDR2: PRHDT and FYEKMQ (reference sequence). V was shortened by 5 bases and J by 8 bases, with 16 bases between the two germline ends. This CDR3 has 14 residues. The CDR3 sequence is CASSAPSWPHEQFF. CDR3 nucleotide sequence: TGTGCCAGCAGCGCCCCTAGCTGGCCCCATGAGCAGTTCTTC.

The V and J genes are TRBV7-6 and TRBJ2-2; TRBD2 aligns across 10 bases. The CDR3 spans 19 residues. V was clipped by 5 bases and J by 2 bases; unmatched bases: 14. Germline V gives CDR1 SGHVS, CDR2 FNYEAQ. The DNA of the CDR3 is TGTGCCAGCAGCCTAGTACACCCTAGCGGGGGCGATAACACCGGGGAGCTGTTTTTT. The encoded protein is CASSLVHPSGGDNTGELFF. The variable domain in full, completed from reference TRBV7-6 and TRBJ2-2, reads GAGVSQSPRYKVTKRGQDVALRCDPISGHVSLYWYRQALGQGPEFLTYFNYEAQQDKSGLPNDRFSAERPEGSISTLTIQRTEQRDSAMYRCASSLVHPSGGDNTGELFFGEGSRLTVL.

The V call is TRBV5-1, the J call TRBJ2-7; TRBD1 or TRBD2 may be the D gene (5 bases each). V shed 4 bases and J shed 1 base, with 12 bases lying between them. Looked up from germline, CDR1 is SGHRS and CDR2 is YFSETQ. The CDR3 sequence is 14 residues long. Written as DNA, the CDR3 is TGCGCCAGCAGCGGGGGTGGGTTTTCCTACGAGCAGTACTTC. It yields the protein CASSGGGFSYEQYF.

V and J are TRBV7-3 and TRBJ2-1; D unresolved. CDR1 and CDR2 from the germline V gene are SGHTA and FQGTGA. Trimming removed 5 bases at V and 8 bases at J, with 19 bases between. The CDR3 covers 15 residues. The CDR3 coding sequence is TGTGCCAGCAGCGTCTCAAGGACGAGGATCGATGAGCAGTTCTTC. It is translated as CASSVSRTRIDEQFF.

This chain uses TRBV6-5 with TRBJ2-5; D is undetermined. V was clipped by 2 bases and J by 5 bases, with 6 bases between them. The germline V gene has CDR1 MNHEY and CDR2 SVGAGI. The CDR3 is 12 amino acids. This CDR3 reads CASSYPPETQYF. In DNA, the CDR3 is TGTGCCAGCAGTTACCCCCCGGAGACCCAGTACTTC.

The CDR3, as DNA: TGTGCCAGCTCACCGGGACAGGCCATTGTAGTTGGCTACACCTTC. This translates into CASSPGQAIVVGYTF. The V and J genes are TRBV18 and TRBJ1-2; TRBD1 matches at 8 bases. The CDR3 has 15 amino acids. Germline CDR1 and CDR2: KGHSH and LQKENI. Trimming at V came to 3 bases and at J to 7 bases, leaving 10 bases not matched to a gene.

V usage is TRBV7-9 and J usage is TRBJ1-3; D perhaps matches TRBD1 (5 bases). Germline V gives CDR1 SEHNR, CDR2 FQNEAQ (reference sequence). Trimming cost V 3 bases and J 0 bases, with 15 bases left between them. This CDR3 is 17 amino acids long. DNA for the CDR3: TGTGCCAGCAGCTTTTCCGGGACGTATAGCTCTGGAAACACCATATATTTT. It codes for CASSFSGTYSSGNTIYF.

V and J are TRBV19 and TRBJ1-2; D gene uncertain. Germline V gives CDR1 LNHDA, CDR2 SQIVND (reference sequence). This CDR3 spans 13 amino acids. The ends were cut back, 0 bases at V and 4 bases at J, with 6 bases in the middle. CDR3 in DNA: TGTGCCAGTAGTATAGAGGGTCGCTATGGCTACACCTTC. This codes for CASSIEGRYGYTF.

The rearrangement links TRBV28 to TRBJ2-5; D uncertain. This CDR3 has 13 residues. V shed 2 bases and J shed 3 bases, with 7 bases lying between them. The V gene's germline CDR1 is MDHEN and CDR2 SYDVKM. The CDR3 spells CASSLGREETQYF. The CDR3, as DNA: TGTGCCAGCAGTTTAGGCAGAGAAGAGACCCAGTACTTC.

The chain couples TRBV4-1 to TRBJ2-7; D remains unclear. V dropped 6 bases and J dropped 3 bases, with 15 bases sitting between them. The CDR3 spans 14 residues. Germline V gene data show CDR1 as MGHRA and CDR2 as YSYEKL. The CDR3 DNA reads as TGCGCCAGCAGGGCCTCGATCCGGAACTACGAGCAGTACTTC. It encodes CASRASIRNYEQYF.

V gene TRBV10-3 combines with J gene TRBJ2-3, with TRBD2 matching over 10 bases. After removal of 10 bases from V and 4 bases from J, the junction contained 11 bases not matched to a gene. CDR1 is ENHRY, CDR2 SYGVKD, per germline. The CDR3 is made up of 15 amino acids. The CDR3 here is CASQSASGGSDTQYF. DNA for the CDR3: TGTGCCAGTCAGTCGGCTAGCGGGGGCTCAGATACGCAGTATTTT.

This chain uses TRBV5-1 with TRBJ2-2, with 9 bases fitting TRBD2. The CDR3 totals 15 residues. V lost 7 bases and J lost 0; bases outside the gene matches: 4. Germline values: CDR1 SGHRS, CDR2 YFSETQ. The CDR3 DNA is TGCGCCAGCTCGGGACTAGCTACGAACACCGGGGAGCTGTTTTTT. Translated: CASSGLATNTGELFF.

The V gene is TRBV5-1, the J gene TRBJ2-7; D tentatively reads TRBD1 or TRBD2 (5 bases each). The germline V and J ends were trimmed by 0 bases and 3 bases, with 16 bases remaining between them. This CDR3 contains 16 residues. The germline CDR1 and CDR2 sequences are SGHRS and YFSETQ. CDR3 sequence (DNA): TGCGCCAGCAGCTTGGGATCCGGGGCCAAGCTCTACGAGCAGTACTTC. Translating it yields CASSLGSGAKLYEQYF.

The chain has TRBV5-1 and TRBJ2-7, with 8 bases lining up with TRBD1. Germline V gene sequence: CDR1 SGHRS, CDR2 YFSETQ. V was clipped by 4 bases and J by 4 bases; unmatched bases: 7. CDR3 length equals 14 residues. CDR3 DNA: TGCGCCAGCAGCCCTGACAGGGGCGGGTACGAGCAGTACTTC. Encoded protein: CASSPDRGGYEQYF.

This CDR3 is CASSTPSAGGNYGYTF. Here the CDR3 DNA reads TGTGCCAGTAGTACACCATCGGCAGGGGGTAACTATGGCTACACCTTC. The rearrangement uses TRBV19 and TRBJ1-2; 7 bases are shared with TRBD1. V shed 4 bases and J 1 base; nucleotides not matched to a gene: 9. The CDR3 runs to 16 residues. From germline, CDR1 is LNHDA and CDR2 SQIVND (reference sequence). Full variable domain (rest looked up from reference TRBV19 and TRBJ1-2): DGGITQSPKYLFRKEGQNVTLSCEQNLNHDAMYWYRQDPGQGLRLIYYSQIVNDFQKGDIAEGYSVSREKKESFPLTVTSAQKNPTAFYLCASSTPSAGGNYGYTFGSGTRLTVV.

The CDR3: CASGLVLGGITGELFF. The CDR3, as DNA: TGTGCTAGTGGTTTGGTACTGGGGGGGATCACCGGGGAGCTGTTTTTT. The chain joins TRBV12-5 to TRBJ2-2; 7 bases fit TRBD2. Looked up from germline, CDR1 is LGHNT and CDR2 is FRNRAP. CDR3 length: 16 amino acids. V was clipped by 0 bases and J by 4 bases; unmatched bases: 5.

The DNA for the CDR3 is TGTGCCAGCAGCTATGGGGCAGCTTTCTTT. Translated, it gives CASSYGAAFF. The chain couples TRBV11-3 to TRBJ1-1, with a possible D match to TRBD1 (5 bases). Looked up from germline, CDR1 is SGHNT and CDR2 is YENEEA. This CDR3 contains 10 residues. V dropped 4 bases and J dropped 10 bases, with 7 bases sitting between them.

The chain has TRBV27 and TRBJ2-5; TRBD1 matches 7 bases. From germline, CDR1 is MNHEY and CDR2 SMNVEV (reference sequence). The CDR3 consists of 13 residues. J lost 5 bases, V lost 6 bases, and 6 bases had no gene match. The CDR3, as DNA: TGTGCCAGCAGAAGACAGGGTGGGGAGACCCAGTACTTC. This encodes CASRRQGGETQYF.

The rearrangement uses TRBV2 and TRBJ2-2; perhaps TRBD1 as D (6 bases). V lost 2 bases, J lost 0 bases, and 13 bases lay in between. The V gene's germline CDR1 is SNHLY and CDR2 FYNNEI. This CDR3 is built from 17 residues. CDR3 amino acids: CASSEPIQGPNTGELFF. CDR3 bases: TGTGCCAGCAGTGAACCTATACAGGGCCCGAACACCGGGGAGCTGTTTTTT.

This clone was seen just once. The CDR3 loop is CSARGGGNEKLFF. Here the CDR3 DNA reads TGCAGCGCCCGCGGCGGGGGGAATGAAAAACTGTTTTTT. The chain recombines TRBV29-1 with TRBJ1-4, with D possibly TRBD1 on 5 matching bases. The germline V gene has CDR1 SQVTM and CDR2 ANQGSEA. The V gene lost 7 bases and the J gene lost 5 bases, with 14 bases spanning the gap. This CDR3 is 13 amino acids long.

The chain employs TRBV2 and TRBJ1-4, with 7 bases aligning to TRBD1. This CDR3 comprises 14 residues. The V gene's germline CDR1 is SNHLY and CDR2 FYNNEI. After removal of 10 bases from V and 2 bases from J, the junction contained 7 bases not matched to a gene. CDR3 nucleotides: TGTGCCACCAAAGCGACAGGGACTAATGAAAAACTGTTTTTT. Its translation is CATKATGTNEKLFF.

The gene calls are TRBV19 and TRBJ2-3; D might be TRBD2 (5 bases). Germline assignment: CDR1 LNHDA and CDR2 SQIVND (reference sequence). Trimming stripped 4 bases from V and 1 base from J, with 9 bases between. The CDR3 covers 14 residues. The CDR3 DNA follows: TGTGCCAGTAGTACCCTAGCCGGCACAGATACGCAGTATTTT. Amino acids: CASSTLAGTDTQYF.

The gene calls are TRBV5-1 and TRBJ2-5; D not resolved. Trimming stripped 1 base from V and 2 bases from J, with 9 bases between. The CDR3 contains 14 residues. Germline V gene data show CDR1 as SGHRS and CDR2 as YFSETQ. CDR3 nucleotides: TGCGCCAGCAGCTTGCAATCCCCACAAGAGACCCAGTACTTC. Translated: CASSLQSPQETQYF.

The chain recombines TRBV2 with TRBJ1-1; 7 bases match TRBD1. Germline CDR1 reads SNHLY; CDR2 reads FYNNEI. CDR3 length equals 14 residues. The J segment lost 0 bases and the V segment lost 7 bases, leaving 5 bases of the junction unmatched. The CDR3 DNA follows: TGTGCCAGCATCTGGGGACAGATGAACACTGAAGCTTTCTTT. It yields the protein CASIWGQMNTEAFF.